The next 10 T cell receptor beta chains were all read from a single sample in a study of immune heterogeneity within non-small cell lung tumors. The starting template was genomic DNA from bulk tumor, around 610 ng per sample. Spaced far apart, several biopsies were taken from each primary tumor during surgery. The patients were newly diagnosed with non-small cell lung cancer, had not been treated, and had curative surgery. TCR beta CDR3 regions came from multiplex PCR with 32 forward V and 13 reverse J primers. TCRdb redid the calling of the multiplex PCR reads with MiXCR, one entry per CDR3 protein. The table includes about 10,000 distinct CDR3 sequences, about a quarter detected once. Sequences were obtained from lung tumor tissue. The receptor source for this set is a woman aged 50 to 60 with non-small cell lung cancer.

By share of the sample, this clonotype is medium-sized (0.01 to 0.1%). The rearrangement uses TRBV12-3 or TRBV12-4 and TRBJ1-3; D is uncertain. The V end lost 4 bases, the J end lost 0 bases, and 19 bases lay between the germline ends. The CDR3 contains 18 residues. The CDR3 reads CASSYTDPSWGSGNTIYF. DNA for the CDR3: TGTGCCAGCAGTTACACAGACCCGTCGTGGGGCTCTGGAAACACCATATATTTT.

This clonotype has more than one count but fewer than ten. The chain combines TRBV20-1 with TRBJ1-4; tentatively, D is TRBD1 (6 bases). The CDR3 is made up of 17 amino acids. Germline loops: CDR1 DFQATT, CDR2 SNEGSKA (reference sequence). Trimming took off 0 bases at V and 0 bases at J, with 14 bases between the two ends. The CDR3 is CSARDLGQIATNEKLFF. The CDR3 DNA is TGCAGTGCTAGAGATCTAGGACAGATTGCAACTAATGAAAAACTGTTTTTT.

This clonotype was observed many times. This chain joins TRBV5-5 and TRBJ2-1, with 7 bases matching TRBD2. V was pared by 4 bases and J by 7 bases, with 14 bases of the junction left unmatched. Per germline, CDR1 SGHKS and CDR2 YYEKEE (reference sequence). This CDR3 has 16 amino acids. The CDR3 sequence: CASSRGRAGVNNEQFF. CDR3 nucleotide sequence: TGTGCCAGCAGCCGCGGAAGGGCGGGAGTTAATAATGAGCAGTTCTTC.

This clonotype was found a few times. A much larger clone differs from this one at a single base, so this may be a read error. The chain carries TRBV20-1 and TRBJ2-7, with a weak D call TRBD1 (5 bases). In germline, CDR1 is DFQATT, CDR2 SNEGSKA (reference sequence). The CDR3 totals 11 residues. The CDR3: CSTVGAYDQYF. CDR3 nucleotides: TGCAGTACAGTAGGGGCCTACGATCAGTACTTC.

This clonotype was detected many times. V usage is TRBV20-1 and J usage is TRBJ2-3; TRBD2 matches at 7 bases. Germline-derived CDR1 and CDR2 are DFQATT and SNEGSKA (reference sequence). This CDR3 region has 13 residues. The V segment lost 5 bases and the J segment 2 bases; nucleotides outside the gene matches: 4. CDR3 sequence reads: CSAGLGVTDTQYF. CDR3 sequence (DNA): TGCAGTGCTGGACTAGGCGTCACAGATACGCAGTATTTT.

This clonotype was detected many times. The gene calls are TRBV13 and TRBJ2-6; weak D call: TRBD1 (5 bases). The length of the CDR3 is 15 residues. Germline CDR1 PRHDT, CDR2 FYEKMQ (reference sequence). V shed 3 bases and J shed 4 bases, with 10 bases lying between them. CDR3 in DNA: TGTGCCAGCAGCTTTCGTCAGGGAGGGGCCAACGTCCTGACTTTC. This encodes CASSFRQGGANVLTF. Full variable domain (outside the CDR3, taken from reference TRBV13 and TRBJ2-6): AAGVIQSPRHLIKEKRETATLKCYPIPRHDTVYWYQQGPGQDPQFLISFYEKMQSDKGSIPDRFSAQQFSDYHSELNMSSLELGDSALYFCASSFRQGGANVLTFGAGSRLTVL.

This clonotype was seen just once. This chain joins TRBV18 and TRBJ1-2, with TRBD1 matching 9 bases. Germline V CDR1 and CDR2: KGHSH, LQKENI. This CDR3 region has 17 residues. After removal of 3 bases from V and 7 bases from J, the junction contained 15 bases not matched to a gene. The CDR3 bases are TGTGCCAGCTCACCGCCTACCGTGGGACAGGGACAGAGTGGCTACACCTTC. As protein: CASSPPTVGQGQSGYTF.

This clonotype was counted many times. Given the absence of the conserved phenylalanine or tryptophan at the CDR3 end, a read error is likely. The V call is TRBV30, the J call TRBJ2-7; weak D call: TRBD2 (5 bases). This CDR3 is built from 14 residues. Germline V gene sequence: CDR1 GTSNPN, CDR2 SVGIG (reference sequence). V dropped 2 bases and J dropped 0 bases, with 11 bases sitting between them. The CDR3 DNA reads as TGTGCCTGGAGTTGGGAAGGGAGCTCCTACGAGCAGTACCTC. Its translation is CAWSWEGSSYEQYL.

This clonotype was recorded many times. V gene TRBV5-1 combines with J gene TRBJ2-1; the D gene could be TRBD1 or TRBD2 (5 bases each). Trimming shortened V by 2 bases and J by 3 bases, and 12 bases separated the two germline ends. The CDR3 runs 15 residues. The germline gives CDR1 SGHRS, CDR2 YFSETQ. In nucleotides, the CDR3 is TGCGCCAGCAGCTTAGAGACGGGGCTCTACAATGAGCAGTTCTTC. It is translated as CASSLETGLYNEQFF. Based on the CDR3 plus reference TRBV5-1 and TRBJ2-1, the full variable domain is KAGVTQTPRYLIKTRGQQVTLSCSPISGHRSVSWYQQTPGQGLQFLFEYFSETQRNKGNFPGRFSGRQFSNSRSEMNVSTLELGDSALYLCASSLETGLYNEQFFGPGTRLTVL.

There are many counts of this clonotype. This rearrangement joins TRBV20-1 to TRBJ2-5, with TRBD2 matching 12 bases. The CDR3 consists of 15 residues. The germline CDR1 and CDR2 sequences are DFQATT and SNEGSKA (reference sequence). With 3 bases clipped from V and 5 bases from J, the junction kept 7 bases outside the gene matches. CDR3 in DNA: TGCAGTGCTAGCCTAGCGGGAGGGCCGGGGGAGACCCAGTACTTC. Translation gives CSASLAGGPGETQYF.